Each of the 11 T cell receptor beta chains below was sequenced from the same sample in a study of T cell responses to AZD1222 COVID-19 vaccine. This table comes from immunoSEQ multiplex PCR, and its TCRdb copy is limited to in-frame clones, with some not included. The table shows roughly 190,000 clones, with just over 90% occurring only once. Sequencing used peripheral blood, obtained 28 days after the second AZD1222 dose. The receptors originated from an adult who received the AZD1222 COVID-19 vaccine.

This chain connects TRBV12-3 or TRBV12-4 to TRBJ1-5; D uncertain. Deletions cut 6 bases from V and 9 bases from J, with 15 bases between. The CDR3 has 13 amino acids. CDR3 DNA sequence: TGTGCCAGCAGACGATCGATTCGGGGGCCCCAGCATTTT. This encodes CASRRSIRGPQHF.

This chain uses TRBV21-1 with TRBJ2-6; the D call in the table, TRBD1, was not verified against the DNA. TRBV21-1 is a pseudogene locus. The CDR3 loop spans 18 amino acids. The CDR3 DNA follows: TGTGCCAGCAGGCCGGGACAGGGGTCCAGCTCTGGGGCCAACGTCCTGACTTTC. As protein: CASRPGQGSSSGANVLTF.

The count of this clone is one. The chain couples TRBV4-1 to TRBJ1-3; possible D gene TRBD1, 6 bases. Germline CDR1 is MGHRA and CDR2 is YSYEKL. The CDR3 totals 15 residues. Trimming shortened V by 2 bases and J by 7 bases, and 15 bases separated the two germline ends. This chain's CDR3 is CASSQIRGLRNTIYF. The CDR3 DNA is TGCGCCAGCAGCCAAATCAGGGGTCTGCGGAACACCATATATTTT.

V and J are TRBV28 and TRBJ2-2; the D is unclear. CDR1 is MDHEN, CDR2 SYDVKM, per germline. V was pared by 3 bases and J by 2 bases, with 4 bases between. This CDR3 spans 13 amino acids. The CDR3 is CASSFPNTGELFF. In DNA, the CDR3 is TGTGCCAGCAGTTTTCCCAACACCGGGGAGCTGTTTTTT.

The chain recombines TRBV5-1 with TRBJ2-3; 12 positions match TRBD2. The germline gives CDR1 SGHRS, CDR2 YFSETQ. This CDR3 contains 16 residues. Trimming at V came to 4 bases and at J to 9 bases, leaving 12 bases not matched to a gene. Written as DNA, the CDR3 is TGCGCCAGCAGCCGAGATCCTAGCGGGAGGGCGGAGACGCAGTATTTT. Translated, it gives CASSRDPSGRAETQYF.

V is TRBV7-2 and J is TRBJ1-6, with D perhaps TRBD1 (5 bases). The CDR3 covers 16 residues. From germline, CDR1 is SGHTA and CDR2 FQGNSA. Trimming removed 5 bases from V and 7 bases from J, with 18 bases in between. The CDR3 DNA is TGTGCCAGCAGCCTAGAACCGCAGGGAGGCAATTCACCCCTCCACTTT. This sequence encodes CASSLEPQGGNSPLHF.

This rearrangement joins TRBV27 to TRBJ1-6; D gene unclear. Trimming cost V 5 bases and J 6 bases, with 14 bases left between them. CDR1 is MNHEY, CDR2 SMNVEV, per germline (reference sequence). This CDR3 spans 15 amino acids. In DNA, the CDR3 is TGTGCCAGCAGTCTTCAAGTTGGGAGTAATTCACCCCTCCACTTT. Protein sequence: CASSLQVGSNSPLHF.

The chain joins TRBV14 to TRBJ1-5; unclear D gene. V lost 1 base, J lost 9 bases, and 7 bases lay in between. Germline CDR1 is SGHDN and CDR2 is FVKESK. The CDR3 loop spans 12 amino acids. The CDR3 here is CASSQGRGPQHF. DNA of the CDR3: TGTGCCAGCAGCCAAGGGCGCGGGCCCCAGCATTTT.

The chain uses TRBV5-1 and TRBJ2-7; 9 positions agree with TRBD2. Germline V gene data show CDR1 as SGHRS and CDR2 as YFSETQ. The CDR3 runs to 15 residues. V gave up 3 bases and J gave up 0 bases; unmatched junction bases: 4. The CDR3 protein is CASSYSGGSSYEQYF. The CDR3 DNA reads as TGCGCCAGCAGCTACAGCGGGGGGAGCTCCTACGAGCAGTACTTC. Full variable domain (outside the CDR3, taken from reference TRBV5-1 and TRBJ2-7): KAGVTQTPRYLIKTRGQQVTLSCSPISGHRSVSWYQQTPGQGLQFLFEYFSETQRNKGNFPGRFSGRQFSNSRSEMNVSTLELGDSALYLCASSYSGGSSYEQYFGPGTRLTVT.

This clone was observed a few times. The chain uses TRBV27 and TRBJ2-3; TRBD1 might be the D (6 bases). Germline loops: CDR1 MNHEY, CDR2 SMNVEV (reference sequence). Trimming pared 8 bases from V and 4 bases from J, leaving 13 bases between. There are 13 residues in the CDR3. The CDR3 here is CASRDTGSDTQYF. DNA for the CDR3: TGTGCCAGCCGTGATACAGGGTCAGATACGCAGTATTTT.

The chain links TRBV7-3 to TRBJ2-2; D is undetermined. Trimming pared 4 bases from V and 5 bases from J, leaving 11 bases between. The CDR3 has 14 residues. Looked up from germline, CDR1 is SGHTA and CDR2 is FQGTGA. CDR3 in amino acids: CASSSALRTGELFF. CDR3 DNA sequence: TGTGCCAGCAGCTCCGCTCTCCGTACCGGGGAGCTGTTTTTT.